This is a list of T cell receptor beta chains from one sample in a study of shared T cell receptors in the human thymus. The repertoire was sequenced with immunoSEQ multiplex PCR; TCRdb's copy has only in-frame clones and lacks some. Altogether 700,000 or so clones are present, over 75% being singletons, with the ten largest covering 0.0095% to 0.013%. These data were also filed under a second study, of human thymus T cells.

Sequencing was carried out using thymocytes. The receptors were sampled from a girl less than two years old with a congenital heart defect. CDR3s include the opening cysteine and the closing phenylalanine or tryptophan. The order of the fields is J gene, D gene, V gene, clone size, CDR3 protein, CDR3 DNA. The D gene is left open where the match is weak. The size field is filled for only some rows; it gives once, few, many or a size class.

J gene: TRBJ2-7; D gene: NA; V gene: TRBV25-1; clone size: NA; CDR3 protein: CASSDPASGEGSYEQYF; CDR3 DNA: TGTGCCAGCAGTGACCCAGCCTCCGGGGAAGGGTCCTACGAGCAGTACTTC
J gene: TRBJ2-7; D gene: NA; V gene: TRBV28; clone size: NA; CDR3 protein: CASSLFRDIVFYEQYF; CDR3 DNA: TGTGCCAGCAGTTTGTTCCGGGACATCGTCTTCTACGAGCAGTACTTC
J gene: TRBJ1-2; D gene: TRBD1; V gene: TRBV6-5; clone size: NA; CDR3 protein: CASSRQGPAGYTF; CDR3 DNA: TGTGCCAGCAGCCGACAGGGACCTGCTGGCTACACCTTC
J gene: TRBJ1-1; D gene: NA; V gene: TRBV20-1; clone size: NA; CDR3 protein: CSALGAVAFF; CDR3 DNA: TGCAGTGCTCTAGGGGCAGTGGCTTTCTTT
J gene: TRBJ2-7; D gene: TRBD1; V gene: TRBV6-5; clone size: NA; CDR3 protein: CASSYSWTGIPHEQYF; CDR3 DNA: TGTGCCAGCAGTTACTCCTGGACAGGGATACCCCACGAGCAGTACTTC
J gene: TRBJ2-1; D gene: TRBD2; V gene: TRBV18; clone size: NA; CDR3 protein: CASSPLKQSGLAGGSLKFF; CDR3 DNA: TGTGCCAGCTCACCATTAAAGCAGTCGGGACTAGCGGGGGGGAGTCTGAAGTTCTTC
J gene: TRBJ2-3; D gene: TRBD2; V gene: TRBV5-1; clone size: NA; CDR3 protein: CASSWTSGSGGDTQYF; CDR3 DNA: TGCGCCAGCAGTTGGACTAGCGGGAGCGGGGGAGATACGCAGTATTTT
J gene: TRBJ2-5; D gene: NA; V gene: TRBV4-3; clone size: NA; CDR3 protein: CASSQQGSLGETQYF; CDR3 DNA: TGCGCCAGCAGCCAACAGGGGAGCCTGGGGGAGACCCAGTACTTC
J gene: TRBJ2-2; D gene: TRBD1; V gene: TRBV5-1; clone size: NA; CDR3 protein: CASSPGTGINGELFF; CDR3 DNA: TGCGCCAGCAGCCCAGGGACAGGTATTAACGGGGAGCTGTTTTTT
J gene: TRBJ2-7; D gene: NA; V gene: TRBV15; clone size: NA; CDR3 protein: CATSRDRPQADHFSYEQYF; CDR3 DNA: TGTGCCACCAGCAGAGATCGCCCCCAAGCGGATCATTTCTCCTACGAGCAGTACTTC
J gene: TRBJ1-6; D gene: NA; V gene: TRBV7-2; clone size: once; CDR3 protein: CASRAEGIYNSPLHF; CDR3 DNA: TGTGCCAGCAGGGCGGAGGGGATCTATAATTCACCCCTCCACTTT
J gene: TRBJ1-1; D gene: NA; V gene: TRBV7-3; clone size: NA; CDR3 protein: CASSLSSRGLGTEAFF; CDR3 DNA: TGTGCCAGCAGCTTAAGTTCGCGGGGGCTCGGCACTGAAGCTTTCTTT
J gene: TRBJ2-7; D gene: TRBD1; V gene: TRBV4-3; clone size: few; CDR3 protein: CASSQGDRGSYEQYF; CDR3 DNA: TGCGCCAGCAGCCAAGGCGACAGGGGTTCCTACGAGCAGTACTTC
J gene: TRBJ1-3; D gene: TRBD1; V gene: TRBV28; clone size: NA; CDR3 protein: CASSLWDLGDREDGNTIYF; CDR3 DNA: TGTGCCAGCAGTTTATGGGATTTGGGGGACAGGGAAGACGGAAACACCATATATTTT
J gene: TRBJ2-7; D gene: NA; V gene: TRBV20-1; clone size: NA; CDR3 protein: CSAPGVPVQYF; CDR3 DNA: TGCAGTGCACCCGGAGTACCCGTGCAGTACTTC
J gene: TRBJ2-7; D gene: TRBD2; V gene: TRBV15; clone size: NA; CDR3 protein: CATSRERGDSDREVFAYEQYF; CDR3 DNA: TGTGCCACCAGCAGAGAGAGAGGGGATTCGGATCGGGAGGTGTTTGCGTACGAGCAGTACTTC
J gene: TRBJ1-2; D gene: TRBD1; V gene: TRBV6-5; clone size: NA; CDR3 protein: CASSSFPAGGNYGYTF; CDR3 DNA: TGTGCCAGCAGTTCTTTCCCTGCAGGGGGTAACTATGGCTACACCTTC
J gene: TRBJ2-7; D gene: NA; V gene: TRBV6-1; clone size: NA; CDR3 protein: CASSEASKRGYYEQYF; CDR3 DNA: TGTGCCAGCAGTGAAGCATCGAAAAGAGGCTACTACGAGCAGTACTTC
J gene: TRBJ1-1; D gene: NA; V gene: TRBV4-1; clone size: NA; CDR3 protein: CASSHRQSNTEAFF; CDR3 DNA: TGCGCCAGCAGCCATAGACAGTCGAACACTGAAGCTTTCTTT
J gene: TRBJ1-4; D gene: NA; V gene: TRBV4-1; clone size: NA; CDR3 protein: CASSQGATNEKLFF; CDR3 DNA: TGCGCCAGCAGCCAGGGAGCGACTAATGAAAAACTGTTTTTT
J gene: TRBJ2-3; D gene: NA; V gene: TRBV2; clone size: NA; CDR3 protein: CARGTGTSNIRRPRELTDTQYF; CDR3 DNA: TGTGCCAGAGGGACCGGGACATCAAACATAAGACGCCCCAGAGAATTAACAGATACGCAGTATTTT
J gene: TRBJ1-5; D gene: NA; V gene: TRBV15; clone size: NA; CDR3 protein: CATSRDSWGGGQPQHF; CDR3 DNA: TGTGCCACCAGCAGAGATTCTTGGGGGGGTGGTCAGCCCCAGCATTTT
J gene: TRBJ1-1; D gene: TRBD1; V gene: TRBV6-5; clone size: NA; CDR3 protein: CASSYGTGRNTEAFF; CDR3 DNA: TGTGCCAGCAGTTACGGGACAGGGCGTAACACTGAAGCTTTCTTT
J gene: TRBJ1-1; D gene: TRBD1; V gene: TRBV4-1; clone size: NA; CDR3 protein: CASSQRTGEDTEAFF; CDR3 DNA: TGCGCCAGCAGCCAGCGGACAGGGGAGGACACTGAAGCTTTCTTT